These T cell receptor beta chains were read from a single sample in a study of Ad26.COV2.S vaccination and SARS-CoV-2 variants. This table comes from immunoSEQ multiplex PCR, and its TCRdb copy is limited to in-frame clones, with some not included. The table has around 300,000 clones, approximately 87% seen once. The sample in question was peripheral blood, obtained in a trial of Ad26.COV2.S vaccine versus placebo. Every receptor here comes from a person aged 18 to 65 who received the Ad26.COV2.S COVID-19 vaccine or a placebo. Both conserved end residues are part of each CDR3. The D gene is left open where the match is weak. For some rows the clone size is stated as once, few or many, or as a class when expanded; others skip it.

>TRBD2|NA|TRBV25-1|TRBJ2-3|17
CASSESTSGGVADTQYF
TGTGCCAGCAGTGAATCGACTAGCGGGGGGGTTGCAGATACGCAGTATTTT
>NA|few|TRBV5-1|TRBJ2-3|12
CASSLTTDTQYF
TGCGCCAGCAGCTTGACCACAGATACGCAGTATTTT
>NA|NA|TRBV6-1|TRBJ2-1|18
CASSEARVGAYTHNEQFF
TGTGCCAGCAGTGAAGCGCGGGTAGGGGCATATACTCACAATGAGCAGTTCTTC
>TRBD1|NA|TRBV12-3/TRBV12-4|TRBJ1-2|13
CASWDRGGWGYTF
TGTGCCAGCTGGGACAGGGGGGGCTGGGGCTACACCTTC
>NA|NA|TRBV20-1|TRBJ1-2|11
CSARAHLGRHF
TGCAGTGCTAGAGCGCACTTGGGCAGGCACTTC
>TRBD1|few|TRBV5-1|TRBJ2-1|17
CASSTQGSVRAGDEQFF
TGCGCCAGCAGCACACAGGGGAGTGTACGCGCCGGGGATGAGCAGTTCTTC
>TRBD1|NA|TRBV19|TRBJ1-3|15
CASSIGTVSGNTIYF
TGTGCCAGTAGTATCGGGACAGTCTCTGGAAACACCATATATTTT
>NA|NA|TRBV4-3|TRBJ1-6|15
CASSHLWTENSPLHF
TGCGCCAGCAGCCACCTATGGACGGAAAATTCACCCCTCCACTTT
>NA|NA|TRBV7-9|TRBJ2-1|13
CASSPKPGAEQFF
TGTGCCAGCAGCCCTAAGCCTGGGGCTGAGCAGTTCTTC
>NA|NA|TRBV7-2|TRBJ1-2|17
CASSSQGLVDDTTGYTF
TGTGCCAGCAGTTCGCAGGGTTTGGTGGATGATACTACCGGCTACACCTTC
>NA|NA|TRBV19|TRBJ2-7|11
CASGTYYEQYF
TGTGCCAGCGGGACTTACTACGAGCAGTACTTC
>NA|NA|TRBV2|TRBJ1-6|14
CASARDRINSPLHF
TGTGCCAGCGCGCGAGATCGAATTAATTCACCCCTCCACTTT
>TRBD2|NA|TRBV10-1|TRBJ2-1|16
CASSERTSGLYNEQFF
TGCGCCAGCAGTGAGCGGACTAGCGGGCTCTACAATGAGCAGTTCTTC
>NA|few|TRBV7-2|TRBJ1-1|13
CASSPRDGTEAFF
TGTGCCAGCAGCCCACGGGACGGCACTGAAGCTTTCTTT
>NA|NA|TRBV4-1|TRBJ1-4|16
CASSQPGTRDQEKLFF
TGCGCCAGCAGCCAACCCGGGACGCGGGACCAGGAAAAACTGTTTTTT
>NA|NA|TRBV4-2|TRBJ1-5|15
CASSQVGNSNQPQHF
TGTGCCAGCAGCCAAGTAGGGAATAGCAATCAGCCCCAGCATTTT
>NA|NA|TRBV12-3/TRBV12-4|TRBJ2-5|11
CASSLRETQYF
TGTGCCAGCAGTTTAAGGGAGACCCAGTACTTC
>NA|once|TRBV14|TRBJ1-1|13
CASSQVRRAEAFF
TGTGCCAGCAGCCAAGTTCGGCGGGCTGAAGCTTTCTTT
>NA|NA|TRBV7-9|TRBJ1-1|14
CASSDIGKGTEAFF
TGTGCCAGCAGCGACATCGGGAAGGGGACTGAAGCTTTCTTT
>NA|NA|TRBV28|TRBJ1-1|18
CASSSPTIEAREVGEAFF
TGTGCCAGCAGTTCTCCTACGATTGAGGCCAGAGAAGTGGGCGAAGCTTTCTTT
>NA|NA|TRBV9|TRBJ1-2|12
CASSNPPGPYTF
TGTGCCAGCAGCAACCCACCAGGGCCCTACACCTTC
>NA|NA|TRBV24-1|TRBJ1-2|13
CATSGGANYGYTF
TGTGCCACCAGTGGAGGTGCTAACTATGGCTACACCTTC
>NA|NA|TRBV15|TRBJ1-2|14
CATSRDQGSYGYTF
TGTGCCACCAGCAGAGATCAAGGGTCTTATGGCTACACCTTC
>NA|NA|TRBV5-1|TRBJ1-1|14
CASKTGPSNTEAFF
TGCGCCAGCAAGACGGGCCCCTCGAACACTGAAGCTTTCTTT
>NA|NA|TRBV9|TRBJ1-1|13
CASSVNANTEAFF
TGTGCCAGCAGCGTAAACGCGAACACTGAAGCTTTCTTT
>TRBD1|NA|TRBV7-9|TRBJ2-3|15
CASSSGTGSTDTQYF
TGTGCCAGCAGCTCCGGGACAGGCAGCACAGATACGCAGTATTTT
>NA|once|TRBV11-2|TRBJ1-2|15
CASSLEALVNYGYTF
TGTGCCAGCAGCTTAGAGGCACTCGTTAACTATGGCTACACCTTC
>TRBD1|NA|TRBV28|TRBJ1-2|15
CASSLPLGQGNGYTF
TGTGCCAGCAGTTTACCCCTGGGACAGGGGAATGGCTACACCTTC